A single sample gave rise to the 14 T cell receptor beta chains below, sequenced in a study of breast tumors, draining lymph nodes, adjacent tissues. TCRdb fed the multiplex PCR reads into MiXCR, producing one record per CDR3 protein. The sample holds approximately 190,000 distinct CDR3 sequences, 25% to 40% seen once. Breast cancer patients provided tissue from their axillary draining lymph nodes. The sample taken for sequencing was axillary lymph node tissue. The receptors were sampled from a female donor with breast cancer. Some clones in this sample may be carry-over from other donors' samples.

This clonotype was detected many times. The chain uses TRBV19 and TRBJ1-2; tentative D call: TRBD1 (6 bases). The germline gives CDR1 LNHDA, CDR2 SQIVND (reference sequence). V lost 3 bases to trimming and J lost 6 bases, with 11 bases between them. This CDR3 comprises 13 residues. The CDR3 reads CASSMGQGHGYTF. Here the CDR3 DNA reads TGTGCCAGTAGTATGGGTCAGGGGCATGGCTACACCTTC.

CDR3 nucleotides: TGCAGTGCTTCTCAAAGAGGGGGGCTGTGCTCTGGGGCCAACGTCCTGACTTTC. Its translation is CSASQRGGLCSGANVLTF. The V call is TRBV20-1, the J call TRBJ2-6; D is tentatively TRBD1 or TRBD2 (6 bases each). The CDR3 runs to 18 residues. Trimming took 5 bases from V and 0 from J, leaving 20 bases between them. CDR1 and CDR2 (germline): DFQATT, SNEGSKA (reference sequence).

This clonotype was detected many times. The V and J genes are TRBV7-6 and TRBJ2-3; D is tentatively TRBD1 or TRBD2 (5 bases each). The germline V gene encodes CDR1 SGHVS and CDR2 FNYEAQ. V lost 5 bases and J 0 bases, leaving 15 bases between the germline ends. CDR3 length equals 16 residues. DNA of the CDR3: TGTGCCAGCAGCCTTCCGGGGCCCAGCAGCACAGATACGCAGTATTTT. Amino acid sequence: CASSLPGPSSTDTQYF.

In the case of this clonotype: One end of the junction is discordant with germline, which a read error may explain. This chain links TRBV6-4 with TRBJ2-1; TRBD2 aligns across 9 bases. Germline loops: CDR1 MRHNA, CDR2 SNTAGT. CDR3 size: 16 residues. The CDR3 coding sequence is TGTGCCAGCAGTGACGGGGTCTTAGCGGGAGTGGATGAGCAGCTCTTC. It is translated as CASSDGVLAGVDEQLF.

This clonotype was picked up many times. This sequence joins TRBV15 and TRBJ2-3; 9 positions agree with TRBD1. This CDR3 spans 14 amino acids. The ends lost 11 bases at V and 2 bases at J; junction bases unmatched: 8. Germline V CDR1 and CDR2: LNHNV, YYDKDF (reference sequence). The CDR3 DNA is TGTGCCTCCTCGGGACAGGGCAACACAGATACGCAGTATTTT. This encodes CASSGQGNTDTQYF.

At least ten counts were recorded for this clonotype. The chain has TRBV20-1 and TRBJ2-1, with a weak D call TRBD2 (5 bases). The ends were cut back, 7 bases at V and 3 bases at J, with 10 bases in the middle. CDR1 is DFQATT, CDR2 SNEGSKA, per germline (reference sequence). CDR3 size: 12 residues. The CDR3 coding sequence is TGCAGTGGGAGAGGGAACTACAATGAGCAGTTCTTC. It yields the protein CSGRGNYNEQFF.

The sample holds many counts of this clonotype. The CDR3 protein is CASSPNGEHTDTQYF. The CDR3 DNA is TGTGCCAGCAGCCCGAACGGGGAGCACACAGATACGCAGTATTTT. The V gene is TRBV11-1, the J gene TRBJ2-3, with D possibly being TRBD2 (5 bases). Looked up from germline, CDR1 is SGHAT and CDR2 is FQDESV (reference sequence). Trimming pared 5 bases from V and 2 bases from J, leaving 14 bases between. There are 15 residues in the CDR3.

This clonotype was detected many times. V gene TRBV12-3 or TRBV12-4 combines with J gene TRBJ2-1; TRBD2 might be the D (6 bases). V shed 5 bases and J shed 2 bases, with 13 bases lying between them. The CDR3 has 15 amino acids. This CDR3 is CASSVGRGTYNEQFF. In nucleotides, the CDR3 is TGTGCCAGCAGTGTGGGTCGGGGGACCTACAATGAGCAGTTCTTC.

The sample holds many counts of this clonotype. V is TRBV19 and J is TRBJ1-4; D is perhaps TRBD1 (5 bases). Trimming stripped 5 bases from V and 8 bases from J, with 12 bases between. The CDR3 loop spans 13 amino acids. From germline, CDR1 is LNHDA and CDR2 SQIVND (reference sequence). CDR3 nucleotide sequence: TGTGCCAGTAGTCCAGGGCGGACAGAAAAACTGTTTTTT. It specifies CASSPGRTEKLFF.

Judged by abundance, this clonotype is medium-sized. The chain recombines TRBV2 with TRBJ1-2, with D unclear. V dropped 8 bases and J dropped 4 bases, with 23 bases sitting between them. The CDR3 totals 16 residues. Germline V gene lookup returns CDR1 SNHLY and CDR2 FYNNEI. The CDR3 loop is CASAPFEAIMGYGYTF. The CDR3 DNA is TGTGCCAGCGCTCCCTTCGAGGCCATTATGGGCTATGGCTACACCTTC. Together with reference TRBV2 and TRBJ1-2, the CDR3 gives the full variable domain: EPEVTQTPSHQVTQMGQEVILRCVPISNHLYFYWYRQILGQKVEFLVSFYNNEISEKSEIFDDQFSVERPDGSNFTLKIRSTKLEDSAMYFCASAPFEAIMGYGYTFGSGTRLTVV.

This clonotype was detected once. This chain links TRBV5-4 with TRBJ2-5, with D unclear. The CDR3 runs 13 residues. V was shortened by 3 bases and J by 5 bases, with 11 bases between the two germline ends. Germline V CDR1 and CDR2: SGHNT, YYREEE (reference sequence). CDR3 bases: TGTGCCAGCAGCTCGACACTCGCGGAGACCCAGTACTTC. It encodes CASSSTLAETQYF.

This clonotype was observed many times. The chain joins TRBV2 to TRBJ2-3; tentatively, D is TRBD1 (6 bases). Looked up from germline, CDR1 is SNHLY and CDR2 is FYNNEI. Trimming shortened V by 5 bases and J by 2 bases, and 14 bases separated the two germline ends. The CDR3 is 15 amino acids. DNA for the CDR3: TGTGCCAGCAGTCTGACAGGTTCTAACACAGATACGCAGTATTTT. It yields the protein CASSLTGSNTDTQYF.

This clonotype was counted at least ten times. This chain links TRBV9 with TRBJ1-3; D perhaps matches TRBD1 (5 bases). CDR1 is SGDLS, CDR2 YYNGEE, per germline. The CDR3 spans 15 residues. V lost 4 bases and J 3 bases, leaving 14 bases between the germline ends. As DNA, the CDR3 is TGTGCCAGCAGCCTTAGTGGGGGAAGTGGAAACACCATATATTTT. Translating it yields CASSLSGGSGNTIYF.

With regard to this clonotype: This may be a read error, as it is one base from a much larger clone. No conserved phenylalanine or tryptophan ends this CDR3, so it is likely a read error. This chain joins TRBV19 and TRBJ2-1, with TRBD1 identical over 7 bases. Trimming took 1 base from V and 5 from J; bases not matched to a gene: 8. The CDR3 sequence is 16 residues long. Germline values: CDR1 LNHDA, CDR2 SQIVND (reference sequence). DNA of the CDR3: TGTGCCAGTAGTATAGTAGGCAGGGGGTCTAACAATGAGCAGTTCTCC. Amino acids: CASSIVGRGSNNEQFS.